This T cell receptor beta chain was obtained from a study of regulatory T cells in long-lasting Graves disease. As to time point: newly diagnosed GD, antithyroid drugs for less than 3 months. Scientists built the TCR library using RNA that was extracted from PBMCs. This clonotype was seen at least ten times. In building TCR beta libraries, iRepertoire HTBI primers were used together with Arm-PCR of CDR3 regions. TCRdb redid the calling of the multiplex PCR reads with MiXCR, one entry per CDR3 protein. The table records 240,000 or so distinct CDR3 sequences, roughly a fifth of them present only once. This TCR derives from a female donor with Graves disease. The sequencing here drew on peripheral blood mononuclear cells (PBMCs), taken at new diagnosis, from a patient treated with antithyroid drugs.

This chain's CDR3 is CASSLVELHEQFF. In nucleotides, the CDR3 is TGTGCCAGCAGCTTAGTTGAGCTGCATGAGCAGTTCTTC. J is TRBJ2-1 and V is TRBV7-2; no clear D gene. Trimming cost V 1 base and J 8 bases, with 9 bases left between them. This CDR3 is 13 amino acids long. CDR1 is SGHTA and CDR2 is FQGNSA in the germline V gene.